Following are 10 T cell receptor beta chains from one sample sequenced in a study of T cell repertoires in cytomegalovirus infection (dated by TCRdb to the late 2010s). TCRdb names Illumina HiSeq 1500 as the instrument used. The raw public data were reprocessed by TCRdb itself: fastp quality trimming at Q25, MiXCR clonotype calling, in-frame beta chains only. Entries that share a CDR3 protein sequence are merged under the most common genes and DNA. Recorded for this sample are more than 250,000 distinct CDR3 sequences; around 25% of them occurred a single time. About an eighth of the sample comes from the top ten. Interpreted using the paper, the treatment or condition label stands for: in vitro stimulation with specific CMV peptide epitopes to enrich CMV-specific T cells. Their antigens remain unidentified. This specimen consisted of cultured PBMCs, obtained from culture after CMV antigen stimulation. The receptors were gathered from a human donor in good health (CMV status not recorded). Some clones in this sample may be carry-over from other donors' samples.

This chain joins TRBV4-1 and TRBJ2-7; 11 bases map to TRBD2. CDR3 length: 13 amino acids. V dropped 4 bases and J dropped 6; count of bases not matched to a gene: 2. Germline CDR1 MGHRA, CDR2 YSYEKL. The CDR3 DNA is TGCGCCAGCAGCCTAGCGGGAGGGCTCGAGCAGTACGTC. It is translated as CASSLAGGLEQYV.

This clonotype was detected only a few times. J is TRBJ2-5 and V is TRBV19; D is possibly TRBD2 (6 bases). Germline V gives CDR1 LNHDA, CDR2 SQIVND (reference sequence). The CDR3 is made up of 15 amino acids. Between the trimmed V and J ends, which lost 5 bases and 5 bases, there was a span of 18 bases. The DNA of the CDR3 is TGTGCCAGTAGTTCCCCCTTGCGGGGACTGGAGACCCAGTACTTC. Protein: CASSSPLRGLETQYF. The full variable domain, completed using reference TRBV19 and TRBJ2-5, is DGGITQSPKYLFRKEGQNVTLSCEQNLNHDAMYWYRQDPGQGLRLIYYSQIVNDFQKGDIAEGYSVSREKKESFPLTVTSAQKNPTAFYLCASSSPLRGLETQYFGPGTRLLVL.

The chain uses TRBV5-1 and TRBJ2-1; tentative D call: TRBD1 (6 bases). CDR1 is SGHRS and CDR2 is YFSETQ in the germline V gene. CDR3 length: 18 residues. V was shortened by 2 bases and J by 1 base, with 19 bases between the two germline ends. CDR3 sequence (DNA): TGCGCCAGCAGCTTCGGGCTAGCCAGGGGTCGATCCTACAATGAGCAGTTCTTC. Translating it yields CASSFGLARGRSYNEQFF.

The chain has TRBV27 and TRBJ2-3, with D tentatively TRBD1 or TRBD2 (6 bases each). In germline, CDR1 is MNHEY, CDR2 SMNVEV (reference sequence). V lost 2 bases and J 4 bases, leaving 16 bases between the germline ends. The CDR3 length is 16 residues. The CDR3, as DNA: TGTGCCAGCAGTTTAACACAGGGACTCAGGGCAGATACGCAGTATTTT. Translation: CASSLTQGLRADTQYF.

This clonotype was seen repeatedly, ten times or more. The chain is built from TRBV7-2 and TRBJ1-3; no reliable D call. V shed 1 base and J shed 0 bases, with 7 bases lying between them. Per the germline V gene, CDR1 is SGHTA and CDR2 is FQGNSA. This CDR3 has 15 amino acids. This CDR3 is CASSLVPGSGNTIYF. DNA for the CDR3: TGTGCCAGCAGCTTAGTCCCAGGCTCTGGAAACACCATATATTTT.

This clonotype has a count of ten or more. This rearrangement joins TRBV12-3 or TRBV12-4 to TRBJ1-1, with 12 bases identical to TRBD1. V was pared by 6 bases and J by 10 bases, with 9 bases of the junction left unmatched. The CDR3 is made up of 14 amino acids. The CDR3 is CASSWDRGLFGAFF. Here the CDR3 DNA reads TGTGCCAGCAGCTGGGACAGGGGGCTGTTCGGAGCTTTCTTT.

This CDR3 reads CASSLGVLAGLTYNEQFF. In DNA form, the CDR3 reads TGTGCCAGCAGCTTAGGGGTCCTAGCGGGCCTTACCTACAATGAGCAGTTCTTC. V is TRBV7-6 and J is TRBJ2-1; 8 positions agree with TRBD2. This CDR3 comprises 18 residues. Trimming at V came to 1 base and at J to 2 bases, leaving 10 bases not matched to a gene. Per the germline V gene, CDR1 is SGHVS and CDR2 is FNYEAQ.

This sequence joins TRBV12-5 and TRBJ2-1, with 7 bases that match TRBD2. This CDR3 has 12 amino acids. Trimming removed 5 bases from V and 15 bases from J; junction bases left unmatched: 10. CDR1 and CDR2 from the germline V gene are LGHNT and FRNRAP. The CDR3 DNA follows: TGTGCTAGTGGTCCCCCCCGGGGGGAGTGGTTCTTC. Its translation: CASGPPRGEWFF.

V is TRBV4-3 and J is TRBJ2-4; D gene uncertain. Germline V gene data show CDR1 as LGHNA and CDR2 as YSLEER. The CDR3 contains 15 residues. Trimming left V 3 bases short and J 1 base short, with 10 bases between. The CDR3 sequence is CASSQSVGAKNIQYF. For the CDR3, the DNA is TGCGCCAGCAGCCAGTCGGTGGGGGCCAAAAACATTCAGTACTTC.

This clonotype appeared a few times. CDR3 sequence (DNA): TGCAGTGCTAGGGATAGCGGGAGTCGGTCAGATACGCAGTATTTT. It is translated as CSARDSGSRSDTQYF. The chain combines TRBV20-1 with TRBJ2-3, with TRBD2 matching over 9 bases. The CDR3 has 15 amino acids. The germline V gene encodes CDR1 DFQATT and CDR2 SNEGSKA (reference sequence). Losses at the gene ends were 3 bases for V and 4 bases for J; bases not matched to a gene: 8.